Below are 12 T cell receptor beta chains sequenced from a single sample in a study of human T cells and chemical hapten exposure. TCRdb used MiXCR to reprocess the RACE reads, holding one entry per CDR3 protein. Among roughly 82,000 distinct CDR3 sequences, roughly 12% were seen once, and the ten largest hold approximately 3.7%. Time point meaning: patch test 1, 2 weeks after DPC sensitization. The sample's treatment: therapeutic diphenylcyclopropenone sensitization with weekly scalp DPC. The source material was whole blood, sampled in connection with sensitization to the hapten diphenylcyclopropenone (DPC). The receptors stem from a woman aged 55-75 years with alopecia areata. Some clones in this sample may be carry-over from other donors' samples.

The V and J genes are TRBV7-9 and TRBJ1-5; TRBD1 is a possible D gene (6 bases). The V gene lost 5 bases and the J gene lost 11 bases, with 22 bases spanning the gap. CDR1 and CDR2 from the germline V gene are SEHNR and FQNEAQ (reference sequence). The CDR3 consists of 15 residues. The CDR3 protein is CASSQGSPLSGTQHF. The CDR3 nucleotides are TGTGCCAGCAGCCAGGGGTCACCCCTCTCGGGGACCCAGCATTTT.

This clonotype was detected only a few times. The chain uses TRBV5-1 and TRBJ1-1, with 10 bases that match TRBD1. Germline V gives CDR1 SGHRS, CDR2 YFSETQ. The CDR3 is 13 residues long. V shed 4 bases and J 6 bases; nucleotides not matched to a gene: 3. This CDR3 is CASSPGQGPEAFF. For the CDR3, the DNA is TGCGCCAGCAGCCCGGGACAGGGGCCTGAAGCTTTCTTT. Using reference TRBV5-1 and TRBJ1-1 for the parts outside the CDR3, the full variable domain is KAGVTQTPRYLIKTRGQQVTLSCSPISGHRSVSWYQQTPGQGLQFLFEYFSETQRNKGNFPGRFSGRQFSNSRSEMNVSTLELGDSALYLCASSPGQGPEAFFGQGTRLTVV.

J is TRBJ1-2 and V is TRBV11-2; D gene unclear. The length of the CDR3 is 13 residues. Trimming pared 2 bases from V and 2 bases from J, leaving 6 bases between. Germline V gives CDR1 SGHAT, CDR2 FQNNGV. CDR3 amino acids: CASSLLSNYGYTF. The CDR3 DNA reads as TGTGCCAGCAGCTTACTCAGCAACTATGGCTACACCTTC.

This clonotype was observed a few times. The chain couples TRBV5-6 to TRBJ2-7; no definite D call. V was trimmed by 3 bases and J by 4 bases, leaving 14 bases between them. The germline V gene has CDR1 SGHDT and CDR2 YYEEEE. The CDR3 is 14 amino acids. The CDR3 sequence: CASSSGSTFYEQYF. CDR3 bases: TGTGCCAGCAGCTCCGGGTCGACCTTTTACGAGCAGTACTTC.

The chain has TRBV7-2 and TRBJ2-1; D is unclear. Trimming removed 5 bases from V and 0 bases from J, with 8 bases in between. The CDR3 consists of 14 residues. Germline values: CDR1 SGHTA, CDR2 FQGNSA. CDR3 nucleotides: TGTGCCAGCAGCCCGTCTGGCTCCTACAATGAGCAGTTCTTC. Its protein is CASSPSGSYNEQFF.

This clonotype appeared a few times. The rearrangement links TRBV12-2 to TRBJ2-1; TRBD2, the table's D call, was not compared with the DNA. TRBV12-2 represents a pseudogene. The CDR3 has 20 amino acids. CDR3 DNA sequence: TGTGCAAGTCGCCAGCTTAAGTCGCGACTAGCGGGGGTTGTCTACAATGAGCAGTTCTTC. Its protein is CASRQLKSRLAGVVYNEQFF.

In regard to this clonotype: A read error is possible here, since a much larger clone lies one base away. The chain joins TRBV7-9 to TRBJ2-5; D might be TRBD1 (5 bases). Germline values: CDR1 SEHNR, CDR2 FQNEAQ (reference sequence). The CDR3 loop spans 14 amino acids. CDR3 DNA sequence: TGTGCCAGCAGCTTAACGCAGGGTGCAGAGTCCCAGTACTTC. Translation: CASSLTQGAESQYF.

Only a few counts were recorded for this clonotype. The chain carries TRBV27 and TRBJ2-5; 7 bases are shared with TRBD1. The CDR3 is 13 residues long. The trim removed 5 bases at V and 2 bases at J, leaving 2 bases unmatched. Germline V lookup: CDR1 MNHEY, CDR2 SMNVEV (reference sequence). CDR3 loop: CASSPGQQETQYF. The CDR3 DNA is TGTGCCAGCAGTCCGGGACAGCAAGAGACCCAGTACTTC.

This clonotype has only a few counts. The CDR3 is CAWSVPSRLEAFF. The CDR3 DNA sequence: TGTGCCTGGAGTGTACCCAGCCGTCTTGAAGCTTTCTTT. The rearrangement uses TRBV30 and TRBJ1-1; D unresolved. This CDR3 spans 13 amino acids. The germline V gene encodes CDR1 GTSNPN and CDR2 SVGIG (reference sequence). V lost 0 bases to trimming and J lost 7 bases, with 12 bases between them.

There are many counts of this clonotype. The J gene is TRBJ1-5, the V gene TRBV12-3 or TRBV12-4, with TRBD1 as a possible D gene (5 bases). V lost 4 bases to trimming and J lost 7 bases, with 17 bases between them. The CDR3 runs 15 residues. In DNA form, the CDR3 reads TGTGCCAGCAGTTACGGCATCGGCGAGGGGCAGCCCCAGCATTTT. Protein product: CASSYGIGEGQPQHF.

This clonotype was observed a handful of times. The gene calls are TRBV6-1 and TRBJ1-6; TRBD1 matches at 9 bases. CDR1 MNHNS and CDR2 SASEGT come from the germline V gene. The trim removed 5 bases at V and 9 bases at J, leaving 14 bases unmatched. This CDR3 region has 17 residues. CDR3 sequence: CASSPQTQGAIGSPLHF. The CDR3 bases are TGTGCCAGCAGTCCTCAGACACAGGGGGCGATAGGTTCACCCCTCCACTTT.

This clonotype was detected many times. The genes are TRBV5-1 and TRBJ2-7; D gene uncertain. Trimming pared 5 bases from V and 1 base from J, leaving 7 bases between. The CDR3 is 12 residues long. Germline V gene data show CDR1 as SGHRS and CDR2 as YFSETQ. CDR3: CASSDTSYEQYF. DNA for the CDR3: TGCGCCAGCAGTGACACTTCCTACGAGCAGTACTTC.